This TCR beta chain was captured by sequencing in a study of CD8 T cells in ankylosing spondylitis (dated by TCRdb to the late 2010s). In terms of the full investigation: The study profiled T cell receptor beta repertoires in healthy donors and ankylosing spondylitis patients to find disease-linked TCR variants. The full study cohort comprised 20 to 25 ankylosing spondylitis patients and some 110 healthy donors. Peripheral blood was sampled, and synovial fluid was also collected from ankylosing spondylitis patients. The paper as a whole reports these results and caveats: The disease-linked clones showed a CD8+ phenotype and occurred at relatively low frequencies in peripheral blood. Some TCR beta motif variants had previously been reported in synovial fluid and blood of reactive arthritis patients, which suggested common disease-initiation mechanisms. Blood from ankylosing spondylitis patients appeared to be characterized by a TCR beta motif made up of under ten highly homologous amino acid variants. The disease-linked clones were reported to be significantly enriched in matched synovial fluid samples from ankylosing spondylitis patients.

The instrument was an Illumina HiSeq 2500. Quantitative 5'-RACE with molecular barcodes was used to prepare TCR beta libraries. The paper's data handling went like this. A new computational method, built on a probabilistic model of VDJ rearrangement, was used to identify disease-linked TCR variants. Starting from the raw public reads, TCRdb applied fastp trimming at Q25, assembled clones with MiXCR and retained in-frame beta chains. Identical CDR3 proteins give one entry, which carries the most common genes and DNA. TCRdb, not the authors, supplied the V and J calls. A total of 700,000 to 1,000,000 distinct CDR3 sequences appear in this sample, 12% of them only once. The ten largest clones represent about 0.5% of the sample. From cysteine to phenylalanine, the CDR3 is 12 amino acids long. Only CDR3 DNA is held: 36 bases, read in frame from base 1. Trimming costs V 3 bases and J 9 bases, and their ends lie 12 bases apart. The germline V gene specifies SGHDT as CDR1 and YYEEEE as CDR2.

This clonotype was counted many times. What antigen it recognizes has not been identified. No much larger clone is present one base from it, and per-base qualities are unavailable. This TCR derives from a male donor with ankylosing spondylitis. The sequence links TRBV5-6 to TRBJ1-2; the D gene is perhaps TRBD1, on 6 matching bases. What was sequenced was blood, either unsorted or a sorted T cell fraction (not recorded which). The DNA reads as follows: TGTGCCAGCAGCTACGCCAGGGACAGCTACACCTTC. It codes for CASSYARDSYTF.